The source of this TCR beta chain is a study of T cell clusters in autoimmune cytopenias. Study results and limitations: Primary autoimmune cytopenia patients seemingly lacked the physiological T cell clusters found in healthy donors.

This clonotype is identified as medium-sized from frequency. The antigen is undetermined. Germline CDR1 and CDR2: LNHDA and SQIVND (reference sequence). There are 14 residues in the CDR3. TRB was amplified by touch-down multiplex PCR, primer pools A and B combined. Reanalyzing the multiplex PCR reads, TCRdb keeps one entry per CDR3 protein, without DNA. In all, the sample yields roughly 5,000 distinct CDR3 sequences. TRB amplification used approximately 250 ng of peripheral blood genomic DNA. These data also featured in a second study, about T cell repertoires in aging, cancer and after chemotherapy. This second study says: Healthy donor repertoires were recorded over several months to years and showed clear clonal overlap. In cancer patients, declining TCR diversity with age involved lost richness and lost evenness. Median generation probability rose over the chemotherapy interval in each cancer cohort, suggesting rebound thymic output.

The chain joins TRBV19 to TRBJ1-1; TCRdb names TRBD1, which stays unverified in the absence of DNA. The sample consisted of peripheral blood. The receptor's source is a human donor in good health. The CDR3: CASSIPQGAGEAFF.